Listed below are T cell receptor beta chains from one sample, sequenced in a study of radiation and T cells in renal cell carcinoma. Produced via immunoSEQ multiplex PCR; TCRdb's table is partial and in-frame only. The sample yields about 130,000 clones, over 75% seen once. The sequencing used blood, collected from a patient whose treatment included radiotherapy and nephrectomy. All receptors come from a woman aged 55 to 70 with renal cell carcinoma. CDR3s include the opening cysteine and the closing phenylalanine or tryptophan. D genes are given only for firm matches. The size field is filled for only some rows; it gives once, few, many or a size class.

size,D,V,J,CDR3,DNA
.,.,TRBV30,TRBJ2-7,CAFLDPRSYEQYF,TGTGCCTTTCTAGATCCCAGATCCTACGAGCAGTACTTC
few,.,TRBV2,TRBJ1-5,CASSGGAGIQPQHF,TGTGCCAGCAGTGGGGGGGCAGGTATACAGCCCCAGCATTTT
.,.,TRBV7-3,TRBJ2-2,CASSLNVGELFF,TGTGCCAGCAGCTTAAACGTCGGGGAGCTGTTTTTT
.,.,TRBV4-3,TRBJ2-3,CASSQGLTDTQYF,TGCGCCAGCAGCCAAGGGTTAACAGATACGCAGTATTTT
.,.,TRBV7-9,TRBJ1-1,CASRVFGRRMNTEAFF,TGTGCCAGCAGGGTGTTTGGACGGAGGATGAACACTGAAGCTTTCTTT
.,.,TRBV4-3,TRBJ1-4,CASSQDWGGEKLFF,TGCGCCAGCAGCCAAGATTGGGGAGGGGAAAAACTGTTTTTT
.,.,TRBV6-5,TRBJ1-1,CASSVTMNTEAFF,TGTGCCAGCAGTGTAACTATGAACACTGAAGCTTTCTTT
.,.,TRBV6-5,TRBJ1-2,CASSYRHGYYGYTF,TGTGCCAGCAGTTACCGGCACGGATACTATGGCTACACCTTC
.,TRBD2,TRBV4-3,TRBJ2-1,CASSQAGGTSGSYNEQFF,TGCGCCAGCAGCCAAGCCGGGGGGACTAGCGGGAGTTACAATGAGCAGTTCTTC
.,TRBD2,TRBV4-3,TRBJ2-1,CASSQVGAGVTEQFF,TGCGCCAGCAGCCAAGTCGGGGCGGGAGTCACTGAGCAGTTCTTC
.,.,TRBV6-5,TRBJ2-7,CASSLDFINNYEQYF,TGTGCCAGCAGCCTGGACTTCATCAACAACTACGAGCAGTACTTC
few,TRBD2,TRBV11-2,TRBJ2-3,CASSKPGLAGTDTQYF,TGTGCCAGCAGCAAACCGGGACTAGCGGGCACAGATACGCAGTATTTT
.,TRBD1,TRBV19,TRBJ2-1,CASSPGTGYNEQFF,TGTGCCAGTAGTCCCGGGACAGGGTACAATGAGCAGTTCTTC
.,.,TRBV6-5,TRBJ2-7,CASSPSGGSYEQYF,TGTGCCAGCAGTCCTTCAGGGGGGTCCTACGAGCAGTACTTC
.,.,TRBV4-1,TRBJ2-3,CASSHLDTQYF,TGCGCCAGCAGCCATTTAGATACGCAGTATTTT
.,TRBD1,TRBV28,TRBJ2-7,CASSPLGTGYYEQYF,TGTGCCAGCAGTCCCCTTGGGACAGGTTACTACGAGCAGTACTTC
.,.,TRBV19,TRBJ1-4,CASRSGTTPTNEKLFF,TGTGCCAGTCGGTCCGGGACAACTCCGACTAATGAAAAACTGTTTTTT
.,TRBD1,TRBV5-1,TRBJ2-2,CASIPGTDTGELFF,TGCGCCAGCATACCCGGGACAGACACCGGGGAGCTGTTTTTT
.,TRBD1,TRBV5-1,TRBJ1-6,CASSLGETGSDWGSPLHF,TGCGCCAGCAGCTTGGGGGAGACAGGGTCCGATTGGGGTTCACCCCTCCACTTT
.,TRBD1,TRBV28,TRBJ1-6,CASSSPGGLSNSPLHF,TGTGCCAGCAGTTCTCCAGGGGGATTGAGTAATTCACCCCTCCACTTT
.,TRBD2,TRBV10-3,TRBJ2-3,CAISGLAGSSTDTQYF,TGTGCCATCAGTGGCCTAGCGGGGTCTAGCACAGATACGCAGTATTTT
.,.,TRBV5-6,TRBJ1-1,CASSLKERLEAFF,TGTGCCAGCAGCTTGAAGGAGAGGCTGGAAGCTTTCTTT
.,.,TRBV6-1,TRBJ1-2,CASSEYAPSGYTF,TGTGCCAGCAGTGAATACGCCCCCAGTGGCTACACCTTC
few,.,TRBV27,TRBJ1-2,CATNDNDGYTF,TGTGCCACCAACGACAACGATGGCTACACCTTC
.,.,TRBV28,TRBJ2-6,CASTGELGANVLTF,TGTGCCAGCACAGGGGAATTGGGGGCCAACGTCCTGACTTTC
.,TRBD1,TRBV7-2,TRBJ2-3,CASSSRQGGTDTQYF,TGTGCCAGCAGCTCTAGACAGGGAGGCACAGATACGCAGTATTTT
.,TRBD1,TRBV6-1,TRBJ1-1,CASRDKDRKAFF,TGTGCCAGCAGAGATAAGGACAGGAAAGCTTTCTTT
.,.,TRBV5-1,TRBJ2-7,CASSWGATTGRDIGQGSYEQYF,TGCGCCAGCAGCTGGGGGGCGACCACGGGGAGGGACATAGGACAGGGATCCTACGAGCAGTACTTC
.,TRBD2,TRBV10-3,TRBJ2-5,CAISAGLAEETQYF,TGTGCCATCAGTGCGGGGCTAGCGGAAGAGACCCAGTACTTC
.,.,TRBV10-3,TRBJ1-2,CAISDFRGEGYGYTF,TGTGCCATCAGTGATTTCCGAGGGGAGGGCTATGGCTACACCTTC
.,TRBD2,TRBV5-1,TRBJ2-5,CASSLATSGGYQETQYF,TGCGCCAGCAGCTTGGCCACTAGCGGGGGGTACCAAGAGACCCAGTACTTC
.,TRBD2,TRBV19,TRBJ2-5,CASSQFSGQTQYF,TGTGCCAGTAGTCAATTTAGCGGGCAGACCCAGTACTTC
few,TRBD2,TRBV7-6,TRBJ2-1,CASSLTLAGTHEQFF,TGTGCCAGCAGCTTAACACTAGCGGGGACGCATGAGCAGTTCTTC
.,TRBD1,TRBV6-5,TRBJ2-7,CASSADRDRYEQYF,TGTGCCAGCAGCGCTGACAGGGATAGGTACGAGCAGTACTTC
few,.,TRBV6-6,TRBJ2-2,CASKGVPQLGGELFF,TGTGCCAGCAAGGGAGTCCCCCAACTAGGCGGGGAGCTGTTTTTT
.,.,TRBV4-2,TRBJ2-1,CASSQWGALSSYNEQFF,TGTGCCAGCAGCCAATGGGGGGCCTTAAGCTCCTACAATGAGCAGTTCTTC
.,.,TRBV5-1,TRBJ2-7,CASSRAGTQYEQYF,TGCGCCAGCAGCCGGGCCGGGACACAATACGAGCAGTACTTC